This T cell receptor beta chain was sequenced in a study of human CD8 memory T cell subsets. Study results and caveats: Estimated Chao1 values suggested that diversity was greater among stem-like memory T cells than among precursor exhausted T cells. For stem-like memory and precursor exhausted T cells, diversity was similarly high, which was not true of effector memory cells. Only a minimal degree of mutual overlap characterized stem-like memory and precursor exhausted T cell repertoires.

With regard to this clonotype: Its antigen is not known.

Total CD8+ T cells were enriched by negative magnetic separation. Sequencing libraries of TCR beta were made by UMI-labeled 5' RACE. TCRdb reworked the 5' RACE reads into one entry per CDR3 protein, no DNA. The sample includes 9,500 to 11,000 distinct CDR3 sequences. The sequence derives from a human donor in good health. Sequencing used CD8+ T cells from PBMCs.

CDR3 protein: CSVIGGRVSYNEQFF. The V and J genes are TRBV29-1 and TRBJ2-1; TCRdb's D gene call, TRBD1, goes unchecked for lack of DNA. Per germline, CDR1 SQVTM and CDR2 ANQGSEA. The CDR3 length is 15 residues.